A selection of T cell receptor beta chains follows, all from one sample in a study of technical replicates of blood from a few donors. The protocol was immunoSEQ multiplex PCR, while the TCRdb copy is restricted to in-frame clones and leaves out a portion. The data show some 14,000 clones, approximately 81% seen once. Sequencing was carried out using PBMCs. The receptors shown here come from a human donor in good health. The CDR3 runs from the conserved cysteine through the conserved F or W. The D gene is left open where the match is weak. Where a row states a size, it is once, few, many or the class of an expanded clone; other rows omit it.

DNA: TGCGCCAGCACCACCGGACTAGCGGGAGATGAGCAGTTCTTC
CDR3: CASTTGLAGDEQFF
size: NA
D: TRBD2
V: TRBV5-1
J: TRBJ2-1

DNA: TGTGCCAGCACAGGGGTAGGGCAGCCCCAGCATTTT
CDR3: CASTGVGQPQHF
size: few
D: TRBD1
V: TRBV19
J: TRBJ1-5

DNA: TGTGCCAGCAGTTTAAGTAGGCTAGCAGGTTCCGAGCAGTACTTC
CDR3: CASSLSRLAGSEQYF
size: NA
D: NA
V: TRBV27
J: TRBJ2-7

DNA: TGCAGCGTTGATTTTCACATAGGGAGGGTCGTCCAAGAGACCCAGTACTTC
CDR3: CSVDFHIGRVVQETQYF
size: NA
D: TRBD2
V: TRBV29-1
J: TRBJ2-5

DNA: TGTGCCAGCAGCCCGGTGAGGGCTAGGAATCAGCCCCAGCATTTT
CDR3: CASSPVRARNQPQHF
size: NA
D: NA
V: TRBV7-8
J: TRBJ1-5

DNA: TGTGCCAGCAGCTTGGGCGGGATCGACATTCAGTACTTC
CDR3: CASSLGGIDIQYF
size: NA
D: NA
V: TRBV7-8
J: TRBJ2-4

DNA: TGTGCCAGCAGCTTATTTAGTAACACTGAAGCTTTCTTT
CDR3: CASSLFSNTEAFF
size: NA
D: NA
V: TRBV7-9
J: TRBJ1-1

DNA: TGTGCCACCAGCGTGAGCGTAGGACAGGGGGTCGATGAGCAGTTCTTC
CDR3: CATSVSVGQGVDEQFF
size: NA
D: TRBD1
V: TRBV15
J: TRBJ2-1

DNA: TGTGCCAGCAGGCCTGAGGGTCAGCCCCAGCATTTT
CDR3: CASRPEGQPQHF
size: NA
D: NA
V: TRBV6-6
J: TRBJ1-5

DNA: TGTGCCAGTAGTATAGTAGTGAGTGGCAGGCAGGATGGCTACACCTTC
CDR3: CASSIVVSGRQDGYTF
size: few
D: NA
V: TRBV19
J: TRBJ1-2

DNA: TGTGCCAGCAGCCCCGGGACATCGAGGGAGCAGTTCTTC
CDR3: CASSPGTSREQFF
size: NA
D: NA
V: TRBV5-6
J: TRBJ2-1

DNA: TGCGCCAGCAGCCTCGACCAAGGAGCAACTAATGAAAAACTGTTTTTT
CDR3: CASSLDQGATNEKLFF
size: NA
D: NA
V: TRBV4-1
J: TRBJ1-4

DNA: TGTGCCAGCAGCTTAGAGGGAGCTGAGCAGTTCTTC
CDR3: CASSLEGAEQFF
size: NA
D: NA
V: TRBV11-2
J: TRBJ2-1

DNA: TGTGCCAGCTCACCACCCAGTATGAACACTGAAGCTTTCTTT
CDR3: CASSPPSMNTEAFF
size: NA
D: NA
V: TRBV18
J: TRBJ1-1

DNA: TGTGCCAGCAGCTTGGCCCGGACAGAGAAAGAGACCCAGTACTTC
CDR3: CASSLARTEKETQYF
size: NA
D: NA
V: TRBV5-6
J: TRBJ2-5

DNA: TGTGCCAGCAGCCTCACGTCGGGAGGGAGTTACGAGCAGTACTTC
CDR3: CASSLTSGGSYEQYF
size: NA
D: TRBD2
V: TRBV11-3
J: TRBJ2-7

DNA: TGTGCCAGCAGTGGATCTATTGCGGCCTACGAGCAGTACTTC
CDR3: CASSGSIAAYEQYF
size: NA
D: NA
V: TRBV2
J: TRBJ2-7

DNA: TGTGCCAGCTGTCCGGGACAGGGGGTCACTGAAGCTTTCTTT
CDR3: CASCPGQGVTEAFF
size: NA
D: TRBD1
V: TRBV9
J: TRBJ1-1

DNA: TGTGCCAGCAGCCAAACTAGTTGGGGAACCTACGAGCAGTACTTC
CDR3: CASSQTSWGTYEQYF
size: NA
D: NA
V: TRBV4-2
J: TRBJ2-7

DNA: TGTGCCTGGAGTACGACAGGGGGAGAGACCCAGTACTTC
CDR3: CAWSTTGGETQYF
size: NA
D: TRBD1
V: TRBV30
J: TRBJ2-5

DNA: TGCGCCAGCAGTGACCAACAGGGCCTCACTGAAGCTTTCTTT
CDR3: CASSDQQGLTEAFF
size: NA
D: NA
V: TRBV10-2
J: TRBJ1-1

DNA: TGTGCCAGCAGTGACAGAGCGAATCAGCCCCAGCATTTT
CDR3: CASSDRANQPQHF
size: few
D: NA
V: TRBV25-1
J: TRBJ1-5

DNA: TGTGCCTGGAGTGTGGGTCCGAGGAGTGAGCAGTTCTTC
CDR3: CAWSVGPRSEQFF
size: NA
D: NA
V: TRBV30
J: TRBJ2-1

DNA: TGTGCCAGCAGTGACTACAACTATGGCTACACCTTC
CDR3: CASSDYNYGYTF
size: NA
D: NA
V: TRBV6-1
J: TRBJ1-2

DNA: TGCGCCAGCAGCCCTCAGGGTCGGCAAGAGACCCAGTACTTC
CDR3: CASSPQGRQETQYF
size: NA
D: NA
V: TRBV5-1
J: TRBJ2-5

DNA: TGTGCCAGCAGTTATCGAACTACCCAGTACTTC
CDR3: CASSYRTTQYF
size: NA
D: NA
V: TRBV6-5
J: TRBJ2-5

DNA: TGTGCCGCGGGTGGTGAGACTGAAGCTTTCTTT
CDR3: CAAGGETEAFF
size: NA
D: NA
V: TRBV10-3
J: TRBJ1-1

DNA: TGTGCCAGCAGCCTCGACAGGGGAAACACCGGGGAGCTGTTTTTT
CDR3: CASSLDRGNTGELFF
size: NA
D: TRBD1
V: TRBV11-3
J: TRBJ2-2

DNA: TGTGCCAGCAGTGCCCGGACAGGGAAGGGCCCTGAAGCTTTCTTT
CDR3: CASSARTGKGPEAFF
size: NA
D: TRBD1
V: TRBV6-1
J: TRBJ1-1

DNA: TGTGCCAGCAGTTTCTACAGGGAATACTATGGCTACACCTTC
CDR3: CASSFYREYYGYTF
size: NA
D: NA
V: TRBV11-3
J: TRBJ1-2

DNA: TGTGCCAGCAGCTTAGGGCTGGTGGAGTCCTATGGCTACACCTTC
CDR3: CASSLGLVESYGYTF
size: NA
D: NA
V: TRBV7-8
J: TRBJ1-2

DNA: TGCGCCAGCAGCTTGGTTCCAGCGGGAGTCAACACCGGGGAGCTGTTTTTT
CDR3: CASSLVPAGVNTGELFF
size: NA
D: TRBD2
V: TRBV5-1
J: TRBJ2-2

DNA: TGTGCCAGCAGTGCCCTGACAGGAACTACAGATACGCAGTATTTT
CDR3: CASSALTGTTDTQYF
size: once
D: NA
V: TRBV6-1
J: TRBJ2-3

DNA: TGTGCCAGCAGCAAGGACAGGGGGTCGACCTACGAGCAGTACTTC
CDR3: CASSKDRGSTYEQYF
size: NA
D: TRBD1
V: TRBV7-7
J: TRBJ2-7

DNA: TGTGCCAGCAGTCCGGGGAAGTCGGGTGGCTACACCTTC
CDR3: CASSPGKSGGYTF
size: NA
D: NA
V: TRBV6-5
J: TRBJ1-2

DNA: TGTGCCAGCAGTGAATACGGGGGGGCCCAGGTGACGCAGTATTTT
CDR3: CASSEYGGAQVTQYF
size: NA
D: TRBD2
V: TRBV25-1
J: TRBJ2-3

DNA: TGTGCCAGCAGGTCCTCGGGGGTTGACACTGAAGCTTTCTTT
CDR3: CASRSSGVDTEAFF
size: few
D: NA
V: TRBV7-9
J: TRBJ1-1

DNA: TGTGCCAGCAGCTTGGGCCCTCCCTACGAGCAGTACTTC
CDR3: CASSLGPPYEQYF
size: once
D: NA
V: TRBV11-3
J: TRBJ2-7

DNA: TGTGCCAGCAGTAGTCAGGACACTTACTCTGGAAACACCATATATTTT
CDR3: CASSSQDTYSGNTIYF
size: NA
D: NA
V: TRBV7-8
J: TRBJ1-3

DNA: TGCAGCGCGGGACAGGGAGTAGATCAGCCCCAGCATTTT
CDR3: CSAGQGVDQPQHF
size: NA
D: TRBD1
V: TRBV29-1
J: TRBJ1-5

DNA: TGTGCCAGCAGCTACAGCTACGAGCAGTACTTC
CDR3: CASSYSYEQYF
size: NA
D: NA
V: TRBV11-1
J: TRBJ2-7

DNA: TGTGCCAGTAGTATCGGCAGGGGTTTGGATCAGCCCCAGCATTTT
CDR3: CASSIGRGLDQPQHF
size: NA
D: NA
V: TRBV19
J: TRBJ1-5

DNA: TGTGCCAGCAGTTGGCCTCGCGGGAGCTTGAACACTGAAGCTTTCTTT
CDR3: CASSWPRGSLNTEAFF
size: NA
D: NA
V: TRBV28
J: TRBJ1-1

DNA: TGTGCCAGCAGTTTAACCCCCCGTTCGAGGGTGAACACCGGGGAGCTGTTTTTT
CDR3: CASSLTPRSRVNTGELFF
size: NA
D: NA
V: TRBV27
J: TRBJ2-2

DNA: TGCGCCAGCAGCCAATCAGGTGGGGGCCTCGGAGAGACCCAGTACTTC
CDR3: CASSQSGGGLGETQYF
size: NA
D: NA
V: TRBV5-1
J: TRBJ2-5

DNA: TGTGCCAGCAGCAAGGGACAGGGGTGGTCGGAGACCCAGTACTTC
CDR3: CASSKGQGWSETQYF
size: NA
D: TRBD1
V: TRBV6-1
J: TRBJ2-5